Listed below are T cell receptor beta chains from one sample, sequenced in a study of blood T cells in healthy people across ages. TCRdb analysed the 5' RACE reads with MiXCR anew, one entry per CDR3 protein. The sample records around 1,000,000 distinct CDR3 sequences, almost 25% being singletons. The data also belong to a second study, concerning T cells of mothers and their children.

Sequenced material: blood. The receptor set was obtained from a girl aged 2-10 years in good health. Both conserved end residues are part of each CDR3. Each record gives: D gene, V gene, J gene, CDR3 length, clone size, CDR3 DNA, CDR3 protein. A D gene is named only where the DNA matches it firmly. Part of the rows lack a size; the others show once, few, many or a class for expanded clones.

.	TRBV28	TRBJ2-1	13	.	TGTGCCATCACTAGGATTCGAAACAATGAGCAGTTCTTC	CAITRIRNNEQFF
.	TRBV25-1	TRBJ2-1	14	few	TGTGCCAGCAGTCCGAGGGGGGAGGTGAATGAGCAGTTCTTC	CASSPRGEVNEQFF
.	TRBV4-1	TRBJ1-1	16	.	TGCGCCAGCAGCCAAGATCCCGGGGGACCGAACACTGAAGCTTTCTTT	CASSQDPGGPNTEAFF
.	TRBV9	TRBJ2-7	15	few	TGTGCCAGCAGCAGCGGGGACAGAAATTCCTACGAGCAGTACTTC	CASSSGDRNSYEQYF
.	TRBV27	TRBJ2-1	11	.	TGTGCCACCCGAAGTGGAACTGAGCAGTTCTTC	CATRSGTEQFF
.	TRBV29-1	TRBJ2-1	11	few	TGCAGCGTCGAAGGGGTAGGTGAGCAGTTCTTC	CSVEGVGEQFF
TRBD1	TRBV29-1	TRBJ2-3	14	.	TGCAGCGTTGTTCAGGGGGCAGGCACAGATACGCAGTATTTT	CSVVQGAGTDTQYF
TRBD2	TRBV20-1	TRBJ2-1	16	.	TGCAGTGCTAGCCTTTTCCGGGGACTAGCGGGTCCTGAGCAGTTCTTC	CSASLFRGLAGPEQFF
.	TRBV19	TRBJ1-1	14	.	TGTGCCAGTAGTCTTGGGGGGGGCGCGTTTGAAGCTTTCTTT	CASSLGGGAFEAFF
.	TRBV7-2	TRBJ2-7	15	.	TGTGCCAGCAGCTTAGGCGGCATGGAATCCTACGAGCAGTACTTC	CASSLGGMESYEQYF
.	TRBV5-1	TRBJ2-5	12	medium-sized	TGTGCCAGCAGCTTGTACCAAGAGACCCAGTACTTC	CASSLYQETQYF
.	TRBV4-1	TRBJ2-7	15	few	TGCGCCAGCAGCCTTGCCGCAGACAGCTCCTACGAGCAGTACTTC	CASSLAADSSYEQYF
.	TRBV28	TRBJ2-7	11	.	TGTGCCAGCAGTAGAAGGGGAATTTTGTGGTTC	CASSRRGILWF
.	TRBV5-5	TRBJ2-7	15	few	TGTGCCAGCAACGTAGACCGCCCCTCGGCTTACGAGCAGTACTTC	CASNVDRPSAYEQYF
TRBD2	TRBV29-1	TRBJ2-1	13	.	TGCAGCTCTCGCGGGACTAGCGTTTATGAGCAGTTCTTC	CSSRGTSVYEQFF
TRBD1	TRBV12-5	TRBJ1-2	14	.	TGTGCTAGTGGTTTGGAAACAGGGGTCTATGGCTACACCTTC	CASGLETGVYGYTF
.	TRBV29-1	TRBJ1-4	15	few	TGCAGCGTTGAGGCAGGGGAAGGAACTAATGAAAAACTGTTTTTT	CSVEAGEGTNEKLFF
TRBD1	TRBV18	TRBJ2-6	15	.	TGTGCCAGCTCAACCAGGGGGCGAGGGGCCAACGTCCTGACTTTC	CASSTRGRGANVLTF
.	TRBV7-9	TRBJ1-2	17	.	TGTGCCAGCAGCTTAGTGTCGGGATCAGGCCCTAACTATGGCCACACCTTC	CASSLVSGSGPNYGHTF
TRBD1	TRBV7-9	TRBJ2-7	15	.	TGTGCCAGCAGCTTAGGAGGGACAGGGGGACGGGAGCAGTACTTC	CASSLGGTGGREQYF
TRBD2	TRBV28	TRBJ2-4	14	.	TGTGCCAGCGGTATGGCGGGAGCGAAAAACATTCAGTACTTC	CASGMAGAKNIQYF
TRBD1	TRBV6-5	TRBJ2-3	16	few	TGTGCCAGCAGTTACTCTCTGACAGGGTCCACAGATACGCAGTATTTT	CASSYSLTGSTDTQYF
.	TRBV14	TRBJ1-4	16	few	TGTGCCAGCAGCCAACGGCAGGGATCAACTAATGAAAAACTGTTTTTT	CASSQRQGSTNEKLFF
.	TRBV29-1	TRBJ2-7	12	few	TGCAGTGCATCAAACAGGGTTTACGAGCAGTACTTC	CSASNRVYEQYF
.	TRBV11-3	TRBJ2-3	14	few	TGTGCCAGCAGCTTAGAGGGGCTTTCAGATACGCAGTATTTT	CASSLEGLSDTQYF
TRBD1	TRBV4-2	TRBJ2-7	16	few	TGTGCCAGCAGCCAAGACATCTGGGACAGGGGGAGCGAGCAGTACTTC	CASSQDIWDRGSEQYF
.	TRBV12-3/TRBV12-4	TRBJ2-3	15	few	TGTGCCAGCACTGGACCCGACAGATACACAGATACGCAGTATTTT	CASTGPDRYTDTQYF
TRBD1	TRBV10-3	TRBJ1-5	15	few	TGTGCCACCTCACGGCCAGGGGGGACTAATCAGCCCCAGCATTTT	CATSRPGGTNQPQHF
TRBD2	TRBV5-6	TRBJ2-5	16	.	TGTGCCAGCAGCTTGAATCTAGCGGGAGTAGAAGAGACCCAGTACTTC	CASSLNLAGVEETQYF
.	TRBV4-1	TRBJ1-1	13	many	TGCGCCAGCAGCCGAAGAGAGAACACTGAAGCTTTCTTT	CASSRRENTEAFF
TRBD1	TRBV2	TRBJ1-1	14	few	TGTGCCAGCCAACCGGGACAGGGGAACACTGAAGCTTTCTTT	CASQPGQGNTEAFF
.	TRBV11-2	TRBJ1-4	12	few	TGTGCCAGCAGCCCGATGGGTGAAAAACTGTTTTTT	CASSPMGEKLFF
TRBD1	TRBV7-9	TRBJ1-1	14	few	TGTGCCAGCAGCTCGGGGGGGACAGGATCTGAAGCTTTCTTT	CASSSGGTGSEAFF
TRBD2	TRBV12-3/TRBV12-4	TRBJ2-3	12	few	TGTGCCAGCAGGGCGGGGGAAGATACGCAGTATTTT	CASRAGEDTQYF
TRBD1	TRBV10-3	TRBJ1-1	12	.	TGTGCCATCAGCCCCGGGACAGGTGAAGCTTTCTTT	CAISPGTGEAFF
.	TRBV15	TRBJ2-7	16	.	TGTGCCACCAGCAGAGTCCAGGCAGGGGCAAACGACGAGCAGTACTTC	CATSRVQAGANDEQYF
TRBD2	TRBV9	TRBJ2-1	16	few	TGTGCCAGCTCACCTGAGGGACTAGTGTTTAACAATGAGCAGTTCTTC	CASSPEGLVFNNEQFF
TRBD2	TRBV4-3	TRBJ2-1	15	few	TGCGCCAGCAGACAGCGGGGGAGCTCCTACAATGAGCAGTTCTTC	CASRQRGSSYNEQFF
.	TRBV4-2	TRBJ2-3	15	.	TGTGCCAGCAGCCAAGAAATCGGGGTCACAGATACGCAGTATTTT	CASSQEIGVTDTQYF
.	TRBV6-1	TRBJ1-2	14	.	TGTGCCAGCAGTGATGAGGGAATGGGGGATGGCTACACCTTC	CASSDEGMGDGYTF
.	TRBV10-3	TRBJ2-5	15	.	TGTGCCGCCCGACATGGCTCACACAACGTGGAGGCCCAGTACTTC	CAARHGSHNVEAQYF
TRBD2	TRBV5-5	TRBJ2-1	14	few	TGTGCCAGCAGCCGAAGCGGGGAGTACAATGAGCAGTTCTTC	CASSRSGEYNEQFF
TRBD1	TRBV29-1	TRBJ2-7	12	few	TGCAGCGGAAGGGGACAGACCTACGAGCAGTACTTC	CSGRGQTYEQYF
TRBD1	TRBV28	TRBJ1-1	15	.	TGTGCCAGCAGCCTGACCGGGACAGCGAACACTGAAGCTTTCTTT	CASSLTGTANTEAFF
.	TRBV9	TRBJ2-3	15	.	TGTGCCAGCAGCGTAATTGGACAGAGCACAGATACGCAGTATTTT	CASSVIGQSTDTQYF
TRBD2	TRBV3-1	TRBJ2-7	14	once	TGTGCCAGCAGCCAAGAAAGCGGGAACTACGAGCAGTACTTC	CASSQESGNYEQYF
.	TRBV14	TRBJ2-1	14	many	TGTGCCAGCAGCGGAGGGGTAAGCTACAATGAGCAGTTCTTC	CASSGGVSYNEQFF
.	TRBV28	TRBJ2-3	15	.	TGTGCCAGCGGAAAACGGGGAGAGAGCACAGATACGCAGTATTTT	CASGKRGESTDTQYF
.	TRBV12-5	TRBJ2-4	16	.	TGTGCTAGTGACTACCTAACCGGGGCTAGAAAAAACATTCAGTACTTC	CASDYLTGARKNIQYF
.	TRBV7-2	TRBJ2-7	15	.	TGTGCCAGCAGCTTTGGTTCATTGGGCGACTACGAGCAGTACTTC	CASSFGSLGDYEQYF
.	TRBV19	TRBJ2-7	13	few	TGTGCCAGTAGTATGGTCGGTGGATACGAGCAGTACTTC	CASSMVGGYEQYF
.	TRBV12-3/TRBV12-4	TRBJ1-3	16	few	TGTGCCAGCAGTTATTCGGAGGTCCACTCTGGAAACACCATATATTTT	CASSYSEVHSGNTIYF
.	TRBV10-3	TRBJ2-5	15	.	TGTGCCATCAGTGAAGCGGTTGGGGGCAGGGAGACCCAGTACTTC	CAISEAVGGRETQYF
.	TRBV5-5	TRBJ1-1	14	few	TGTGCCAGCAGCTTGAAGGTTGACTTCACTGAAGCTTTCTTT	CASSLKVDFTEAFF